The present T cell receptor beta chain was sequenced within a study of blood T cell repertoires in COVID-19. Clones were sequenced by immunoSEQ multiplex PCR, and TCRdb holds only the in-frame ones, with some missing. Of 100,000 or so clones listed, almost 80% are singletons. Trimming pared 10 bases from V and 6 bases from J, leaving 16 bases between. The CDR3 length is 13 residues. The sequenced sample was peripheral blood. The V gene is TRBV12-3 or TRBV12-4, the J gene TRBJ2-1; weak D call: TRBD2 (5 bases). The TCR comes from a man between 60 and 70 years old with active or convalescent COVID-19. The CDR3: CATRRAGLNEQFF. As DNA, the CDR3 is TGTGCCACTCGTAGGGCTGGACTCAATGAGCAGTTCTTC.